The T cell receptor (beta chain) described here comes from a study of metastatic and nonmetastatic thyroid tumors. Nobody among the patients had been given any treatment before thyroid surgery. Trimming removed 5 bases from V and 9 bases from J, with 14 bases in between. The CDR3 extends over 12 amino acids. Germline CDR1 and CDR2: MDHEN and SYDVKM. MiXCR reprocessed the PCR reads for TCRdb. The repertoire holds around 13,000 clones, with approximately 33% as singletons. J is TRBJ2-7 and V is TRBV28; D might be TRBD2 (6 bases). The clonotype was recovered from a male donor with papillary thyroid cancer or a benign thyroid nodule (not recorded which). Some clones in this sample may be carry-over from other donors' samples. The sequenced sample was tumor tissue. The CDR3 reads CASSPPVGGQYF. The DNA of the CDR3 is TGTGCCAGCAGTCCCCCCGTGGGGGGGCAGTACTTC.